This T cell receptor beta chain comes out of a study of Tregs in tolerant kidney transplant recipients. Study-level information: Recipients received nonmyeloablative bone marrow transplants from related graft donors, with transient mixed chimerism.

Here immunoSEQ multiplex PCR was the method, and the copy in TCRdb shows in-frame clones only, minus some. The repertoire includes about 110,000 clones, around 90% of them detected once, and roughly 0.35% sits in the top ten. The V gene's germline CDR1 is MGHRA and CDR2 YSYEKL. The CDR3 runs to 18 residues. V lost 0 bases, J lost 1 base, and 17 bases lay in between. This clone was observed a few times. Its matching antigen is unknown. Study-wide points: The small number of patients limits these findings pending further validation. Donor-specific Treg expansion exceeded global Treg expansion in tolerant patients, suggesting antigen drive. Tregs expanded with activated donor B cells seemed most donor-specific.

Sequencing was performed on CD4+ T cells from blood, taken before the transplant. The V gene is TRBV4-1, the J gene TRBJ2-3, with D possibly TRBD2 on 6 matching bases. The clonotype comes from a human donor who received a combined kidney and bone marrow transplant. The CDR3 DNA reads TGCGCCAGCAGCCAAGAACAAAGCGGGTGGGGGGGCACAGATACGCAGTATTTT. Residues: CASSQEQSGWGGTDTQYF.